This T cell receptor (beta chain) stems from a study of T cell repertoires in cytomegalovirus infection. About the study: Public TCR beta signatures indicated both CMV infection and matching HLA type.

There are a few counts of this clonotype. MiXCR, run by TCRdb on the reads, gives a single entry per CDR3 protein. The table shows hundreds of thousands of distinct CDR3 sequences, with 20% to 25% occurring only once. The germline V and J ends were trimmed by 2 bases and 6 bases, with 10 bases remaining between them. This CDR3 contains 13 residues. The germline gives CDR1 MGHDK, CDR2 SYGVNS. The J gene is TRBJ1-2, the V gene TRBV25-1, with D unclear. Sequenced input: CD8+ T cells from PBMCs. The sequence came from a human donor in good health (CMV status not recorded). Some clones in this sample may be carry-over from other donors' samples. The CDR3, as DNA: TGTGCCAGCAGTGAAGAAGGGAGGCATGGCTACACCTTC. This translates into CASSEEGRHGYTF.